The 8 T cell receptor beta chains presented below share a single source sample, sequenced in a study of cytomegalovirus exposure and HLA in healthy donors. The PCR ran on 60 Vbeta and 13 Jbeta primers. Sequencing used immunoSEQ multiplex PCR; TCRdb keeps in-frame clones, though not all of them. The sample lists approximately 160,000 clones; 80% were seen once. The sample comprised PBMCs. Source of these receptors: a human donor in good health.

The J gene is TRBJ2-7, the V gene TRBV7-8, with a weak D call TRBD2 (6 bases). The V end was cut by 0 bases, the J end by 0 bases, with 12 bases between. The CDR3 totals 16 residues. Germline V CDR1 and CDR2: SGHVS, FQNEAQ. Here the CDR3 DNA reads TGTGCCAGCAGCTTAGCGCCCGGGGGTACCTCCTACGAGCAGTACTTC. Translating gives CASSLAPGGTSYEQYF. Complete variable domain (other parts from reference TRBV7-8 and TRBJ2-7): GAGVSQSPRYKVAKRGQDVALRCDPISGHVSLFWYQQALGQGPEFLTYFQNEAQLDKSGLPSDRFFAERPEGSVSTLKIQRTQQEDSAVYLCASSLAPGGTSYEQYFGPGTRLTVT.

The rearrangement links TRBV27 to TRBJ1-1; 9 nucleotides agree with TRBD1. Germline loops: CDR1 MNHEY, CDR2 SMNVEV (reference sequence). The CDR3 consists of 13 residues. V lost 6 bases to trimming and J lost 11 bases; unmatched junction nucleotides: 10. The CDR3 sequence is CASSFRTGVDAFF. DNA of the CDR3: TGTGCCAGCAGCTTCAGGACAGGGGTGGATGCTTTCTTT.

The chain links TRBV4-1 to TRBJ1-1, with 9 bases aligning to TRBD1. The length of the CDR3 is 16 residues. The V gene end was trimmed by 2 bases and the J gene end by 5 bases; junction bases not matched to a gene: 9. The germline CDR1 and CDR2 sequences are MGHRA and YSYEKL. The CDR3 region is CASSQPIQGARTEAFF. The CDR3 DNA reads TGCGCCAGCAGCCAACCGATACAGGGGGCAAGAACTGAAGCTTTCTTT.

The chain employs TRBV12-5 and TRBJ1-1; TRBD1 might be the D (6 bases). This CDR3 spans 13 amino acids. Trimming left V 6 bases short and J 6 bases short, with 14 bases between. CDR1 LGHNT and CDR2 FRNRAP come from the germline V gene. CDR3 DNA sequence: TGTGCTAGTGGCCCGGGAGGGGGGGCTGAAGCTTTCTTT. It yields the protein CASGPGGGAEAFF.

The chain links TRBV9 to TRBJ2-1; perhaps TRBD2 as D (6 bases). Looked up from germline, CDR1 is SGDLS and CDR2 is YYNGEE. CDR3 length: 10 amino acids. V was shortened by 7 bases and J by 15 bases, with 14 bases between the two germline ends. The CDR3 reads CASGGSRRFF. For the CDR3, the DNA is TGTGCCAGCGGGGGGAGCCGTCGGTTCTTC. Full variable domain (missing parts from reference TRBV9 and TRBJ2-1): DSGVTQTPKHLITATGQRVTLRCSPRSGDLSVYWYQQSLDQGLQFLIQYYNGEERAKGNILERFSAQQFPDLHSELNLSSLELGDSALYFCASGGSRRFFGPGTRLTVL.

The chain joins TRBV5-4 to TRBJ2-1; maybe TRBD2 (5 bases). This CDR3 is built from 15 residues. Trimming pared 3 bases from V and 1 base from J, leaving 11 bases between. Germline-derived CDR1 and CDR2 are SGHNT and YYREEE (reference sequence). In DNA form, the CDR3 reads TGTGCCAGCAGCTACTATAGCGTTTCCTACAATGAGCAGTTCTTC. Its translation is CASSYYSVSYNEQFF.

The chain employs TRBV19 and TRBJ2-1; TRBD2 matches at 8 bases. The trim removed 4 bases at V and 7 bases at J, leaving 12 bases unmatched. The CDR3 has 16 residues. Germline-derived CDR1 and CDR2 are LNHDA and SQIVND (reference sequence). CDR3 in amino acids: CASSKAGASGPNEQFF. CDR3 in DNA: TGTGCCAGTAGTAAGGCTGGGGCTAGCGGGCCGAATGAGCAGTTCTTC.

V and J are TRBV9 and TRBJ2-5; possible D gene TRBD1, 5 bases. V was pared by 4 bases and J by 2 bases, with 12 bases between. The CDR3 spans 14 residues. The germline V gene encodes CDR1 SGDLS and CDR2 YYNGEE. CDR3: CASSTQGGQETQYF. As DNA, the CDR3 is TGTGCCAGCAGCACGCAGGGTGGTCAAGAGACCCAGTACTTC.